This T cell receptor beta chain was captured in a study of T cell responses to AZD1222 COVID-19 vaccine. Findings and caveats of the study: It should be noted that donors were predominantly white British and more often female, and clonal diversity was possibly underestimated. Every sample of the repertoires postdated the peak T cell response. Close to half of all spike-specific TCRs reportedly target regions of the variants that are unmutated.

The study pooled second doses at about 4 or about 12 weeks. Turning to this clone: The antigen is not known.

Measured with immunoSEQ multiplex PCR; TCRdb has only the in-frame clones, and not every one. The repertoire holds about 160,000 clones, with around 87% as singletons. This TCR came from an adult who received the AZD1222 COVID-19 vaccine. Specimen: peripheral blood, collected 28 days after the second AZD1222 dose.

This CDR3 reads CASIEGPTEAFF. The DNA for the CDR3 is TGTGCCAGCATAGAGGGGCCCACTGAAGCTTTCTTT. This chain connects TRBV2 to TRBJ1-1; tentatively, D is TRBD1 (5 bases). The CDR3 length is 12 residues. Germline lookup yields CDR1 SNHLY and CDR2 FYNNEI. V shed 7 bases and J shed 4 bases, with 10 bases lying between them.